A selection of T cell receptor beta chains follows, all from one sample in a study of identical twins. TCRdb independently ran MiXCR on the 5' RACE reads; one entry per CDR3 protein. The sample shows more than 1.5 million distinct CDR3 sequences, about 30% of them seen only once. Material: cord blood. The receptors originated from a newborn girl in good health. The CDR3 runs from the conserved cysteine through the conserved F or W. The D gene is left open where the match is weak. Some rows have no size entry. The others give once, few or many, or a class for an expanded clone.

d_call: NA
v_call: TRBV6-5
clone_size: few
j_call: TRBJ2-3
cdr3_aa: CASTQVLGPTDTQYF
cdr3_nt: TGTGCCAGCACCCAAGTACTAGGGCCCACAGATACGCAGTATTTT

d_call: NA
v_call: TRBV29-1
clone_size: many
j_call: TRBJ1-1
cdr3_aa: CSVEKELMNTEAFF
cdr3_nt: TGCAGCGTTGAGAAGGAGCTAATGAACACTGAAGCTTTCTTT

d_call: NA
v_call: TRBV20-1
clone_size: once
j_call: TRBJ2-5
cdr3_aa: CSARFVRDYETQYF
cdr3_nt: TGCAGTGCTAGATTTGTTAGGGATTACGAGACCCAGTACTTC

d_call: NA
v_call: TRBV28
clone_size: NA
j_call: TRBJ2-1
cdr3_aa: CASSLPEGALFF
cdr3_nt: TGTGCCAGCAGTTTACCCGAGGGTGCTCTGTTCTTC

d_call: NA
v_call: TRBV4-1
clone_size: few
j_call: TRBJ2-3
cdr3_aa: CASSQDGVSGTDTQYF
cdr3_nt: TGCGCCAGCAGCCAAGATGGGGTCTCGGGGACAGATACGCAGTATTTT

d_call: NA
v_call: TRBV30
clone_size: NA
j_call: TRBJ2-3
cdr3_aa: CAWSLTDTQYF
cdr3_nt: TGTGCCTGGAGTCTAACAGATACGCAGTATTTT

d_call: TRBD2
v_call: TRBV5-1
clone_size: NA
j_call: TRBJ2-3
cdr3_aa: CASSAGLAGAPTDTQYF
cdr3_nt: TGCGCCAGCAGCGCGGGACTAGCGGGGGCCCCCACAGATACGCAGTATTTT

d_call: NA
v_call: TRBV20-1
clone_size: NA
j_call: TRBJ1-4
cdr3_aa: CSARYRVTNEKLFF
cdr3_nt: TGCAGTGCTAGGTACAGGGTTACTAATGAAAAACTGTTTTTT

d_call: NA
v_call: TRBV27
clone_size: NA
j_call: TRBJ1-4
cdr3_aa: CASSFGRGGEKLFF
cdr3_nt: TGTGCCAGCAGTTTCGGCAGGGGAGGGGAAAAACTGTTTTTT

d_call: NA
v_call: TRBV12-3/TRBV12-4
clone_size: NA
j_call: TRBJ2-7
cdr3_aa: CASSLKVTSGFDEQYF
cdr3_nt: TGTGCCAGCAGTTTAAAAGTGACTAGTGGTTTCGACGAGCAGTACTTC

d_call: NA
v_call: TRBV20-1
clone_size: NA
j_call: TRBJ1-5
cdr3_aa: CSAWGGDQPQHF
cdr3_nt: TGCAGTGCTTGGGGGGGGGATCAGCCCCAGCATTTT

d_call: NA
v_call: TRBV6-2/TRBV6-3
clone_size: NA
j_call: TRBJ2-7
cdr3_aa: CASSSGVSEQYF
cdr3_nt: TGTGCCAGCAGTTCAGGGGTCTCCGAGCAGTACTTC

d_call: NA
v_call: TRBV12-3/TRBV12-4
clone_size: NA
j_call: TRBJ2-5
cdr3_aa: CASSLMRDGNEQYF
cdr3_nt: TGTGCCAGCAGTTTAATGCGGGACGGCAATGAGCAGTACTTC

d_call: NA
v_call: TRBV4-1
clone_size: few
j_call: TRBJ1-4
cdr3_aa: CAGSQDEKLFF
cdr3_nt: TGCGCCGGCAGCCAAGATGAAAAACTGTTTTTT

d_call: NA
v_call: TRBV6-6
clone_size: NA
j_call: TRBJ2-7
cdr3_aa: CASSAQGPYEQYF
cdr3_nt: TGTGCCAGCAGTGCACAGGGTCCCTACGAGCAGTACTTC

d_call: TRBD1
v_call: TRBV6-5
clone_size: NA
j_call: TRBJ1-2
cdr3_aa: CASSYQTGGLYGYTF
cdr3_nt: TGTGCCAGCAGTTATCAGACAGGGGGTCTCTATGGCTACACCTTC

d_call: NA
v_call: TRBV19
clone_size: few
j_call: TRBJ2-7
cdr3_aa: CASSIARGGYEQYF
cdr3_nt: TGTGCCAGTAGTATTGCCAGGGGGGGCTACGAGCAGTACTTC

d_call: NA
v_call: TRBV5-1
clone_size: once
j_call: TRBJ1-1
cdr3_aa: CATSLGNTEAFF
cdr3_nt: TGCGCCACTTCGCTGGGGAACACTGAAGCTTTCTTT

d_call: NA
v_call: TRBV6-1
clone_size: NA
j_call: TRBJ2-7
cdr3_aa: CASSEPTHEQYF
cdr3_nt: TGTGCCAGCAGTGAACCGACTCACGAGCAGTACTTC

d_call: TRBD2
v_call: TRBV11-1
clone_size: few
j_call: TRBJ2-1
cdr3_aa: CASSRIPGLAGAQGPFF
cdr3_nt: TGTGCCAGCAGCCGCATTCCGGGACTAGCGGGAGCTCAAGGTCCGTTCTTC

d_call: NA
v_call: TRBV4-1
clone_size: NA
j_call: TRBJ1-5
cdr3_aa: CASSQDGRPYSNQPQHF
cdr3_nt: TGCGCCAGCAGCCAAGACGGAAGGCCTTATAGCAATCAGCCCCAGCATTTT

d_call: TRBD1
v_call: TRBV29-1
clone_size: NA
j_call: TRBJ1-1
cdr3_aa: CSVDLLRGDTEAFF
cdr3_nt: TGCAGCGTTGATCTGCTCAGGGGGGACACTGAAGCTTTCTTT

d_call: TRBD2
v_call: TRBV3-1
clone_size: few
j_call: TRBJ2-3
cdr3_aa: CASSQHSGSAADTQYF
cdr3_nt: TGTGCCAGCAGCCAACATAGCGGGAGTGCTGCAGATACGCAGTATTTT

d_call: NA
v_call: TRBV20-1
clone_size: NA
j_call: TRBJ2-7
cdr3_aa: CSARDGIASRYEQYF
cdr3_nt: TGCAGTGCTAGAGATGGAATAGCATCAAGGTACGAGCAGTACTTC

d_call: TRBD1
v_call: TRBV12-3/TRBV12-4
clone_size: few
j_call: TRBJ2-7
cdr3_aa: CASSSGQRRDTYEQYF
cdr3_nt: TGTGCCAGCAGCTCGGGACAGCGCAGAGATACCTACGAGCAGTACTTC

d_call: NA
v_call: TRBV20-1
clone_size: few
j_call: TRBJ2-7
cdr3_aa: CSASRGTYEQYF
cdr3_nt: TGCAGTGCTAGCAGGGGAACCTACGAGCAGTACTTC

d_call: NA
v_call: TRBV29-1
clone_size: many
j_call: TRBJ2-7
cdr3_aa: CSVEVPGPFYDEQYF
cdr3_nt: TGCAGCGTTGAAGTGCCGGGACCCTTCTATGACGAGCAGTACTTC

d_call: NA
v_call: TRBV29-1
clone_size: few
j_call: TRBJ1-1
cdr3_aa: CSVVPRAERSAFF
cdr3_nt: TGCAGCGTTGTCCCCAGGGCGGAGAGGTCGGCTTTCTTT

d_call: TRBD2
v_call: TRBV12-3/TRBV12-4
clone_size: few
j_call: TRBJ2-1
cdr3_aa: CASRRLAGGLNEQFF
cdr3_nt: TGTGCCAGCAGGAGACTAGCGGGGGGCCTAAATGAGCAGTTCTTC

d_call: NA
v_call: TRBV12-3/TRBV12-4
clone_size: NA
j_call: TRBJ2-7
cdr3_aa: CASSIGSLSYEQYF
cdr3_nt: TGTGCCAGCAGTATCGGGTCCCTCTCCTACGAGCAGTACTTC

d_call: NA
v_call: TRBV14
clone_size: NA
j_call: TRBJ1-1
cdr3_aa: CASSQGYMNTEAFF
cdr3_nt: TGTGCCAGCAGCCAAGGGTATATGAACACTGAAGCTTTCTTT

d_call: NA
v_call: TRBV29-1
clone_size: many
j_call: TRBJ2-1
cdr3_aa: CSVEGPTYNEQFF
cdr3_nt: TGCAGCGTTGAGGGACCGACCTACAATGAGCAGTTCTTC

d_call: TRBD2
v_call: TRBV5-1
clone_size: NA
j_call: TRBJ2-1
cdr3_aa: CASSLPGLAASNNEQFF
cdr3_nt: TGCGCCAGCAGCTTGCCCGGACTAGCCGCGTCGAACAATGAGCAGTTCTTC

d_call: TRBD1
v_call: TRBV5-1
clone_size: few
j_call: TRBJ2-7
cdr3_aa: CASSLLSGTGDHEQYF
cdr3_nt: TGCGCCAGCAGCTTGCTCTCCGGGACAGGGGACCACGAGCAGTACTTC

d_call: TRBD1
v_call: TRBV20-1
clone_size: few
j_call: TRBJ2-7
cdr3_aa: CSANPGTGAYEQYF
cdr3_nt: TGCAGTGCAAACCCTGGGACAGGGGCCTACGAGCAGTACTTC

d_call: TRBD1
v_call: TRBV4-1
clone_size: NA
j_call: TRBJ1-4
cdr3_aa: CASSQGQGGYEKLFF
cdr3_nt: TGCGCCAGCAGCCAAGGCCAGGGGGGGTATGAAAAACTGTTTTTT

d_call: NA
v_call: TRBV20-1
clone_size: NA
j_call: TRBJ2-1
cdr3_aa: CSARGVAVYNEQFF
cdr3_nt: TGCAGTGCTAGAGGGGTAGCGGTCTACAATGAGCAGTTCTTC

d_call: NA
v_call: TRBV5-1
clone_size: NA
j_call: TRBJ2-1
cdr3_aa: CASSSREPSRYNEQFF
cdr3_nt: TGCGCCAGCAGCTCCCGGGAGCCCTCCCGCTACAATGAGCAGTTCTTC

d_call: NA
v_call: TRBV27
clone_size: NA
j_call: TRBJ1-1
cdr3_aa: CASVAVRGMNTEAFF
cdr3_nt: TGTGCCAGCGTCGCCGTGAGGGGTATGAACACTGAAGCTTTCTTT

d_call: TRBD1
v_call: TRBV25-1
clone_size: NA
j_call: TRBJ1-2
cdr3_aa: CASSEGTAPYGYTF
cdr3_nt: TGTGCCAGCAGTGAAGGGACAGCCCCCTATGGCTACACCTTC

d_call: NA
v_call: TRBV27
clone_size: few
j_call: TRBJ2-5
cdr3_aa: CASSQTTGHEQYF
cdr3_nt: TGTGCCAGCAGCCAGACCACCGGCCATGAGCAGTACTTC

d_call: NA
v_call: TRBV20-1
clone_size: NA
j_call: TRBJ2-1
cdr3_aa: CSGSATGPPYEQFF
cdr3_nt: TGCAGTGGCAGCGCTACTGGTCCTCCCTACGAGCAGTTCTTC

d_call: NA
v_call: TRBV29-1
clone_size: NA
j_call: TRBJ2-3
cdr3_aa: CSVGLEPDTQYF
cdr3_nt: TGCAGCGTTGGACTAGAACCAGATACGCAGTATTTT